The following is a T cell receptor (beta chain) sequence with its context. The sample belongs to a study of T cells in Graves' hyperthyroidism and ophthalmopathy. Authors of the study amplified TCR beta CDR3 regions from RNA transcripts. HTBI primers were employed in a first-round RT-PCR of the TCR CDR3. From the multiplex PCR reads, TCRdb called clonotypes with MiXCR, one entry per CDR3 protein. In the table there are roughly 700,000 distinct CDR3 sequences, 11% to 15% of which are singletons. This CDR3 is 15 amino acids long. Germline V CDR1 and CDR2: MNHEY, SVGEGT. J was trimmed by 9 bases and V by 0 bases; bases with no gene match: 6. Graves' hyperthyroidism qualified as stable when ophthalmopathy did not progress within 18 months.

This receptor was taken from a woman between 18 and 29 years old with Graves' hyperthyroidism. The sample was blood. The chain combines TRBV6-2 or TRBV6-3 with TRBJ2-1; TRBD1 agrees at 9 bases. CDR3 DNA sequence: TGTGCCAGCAGTTACTCCGGGACAGGGTATGGTGAGCAGTTCTTC. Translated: CASSYSGTGYGEQFF.